This TCR beta chain came from a study of beta chain features in type 1 diabetes. Sequenced material consisted of expressed TCRB transcripts (all of the isolated RNA was reverse transcribed). TCRdb's table, derived via immunoSEQ multiplex PCR, lists solely in-frame clones and lacks some. The sample records 900,000 or so clones, 17% being singletons. V was clipped by 0 bases and J by 9 bases; unmatched bases: 6. CDR1 SGHKS and CDR2 YYEKEE come from the germline V gene (reference sequence). The CDR3 runs to 15 residues. The sample consisted of naive CD4+ T cells from blood. The V gene is TRBV5-5, the J gene TRBJ2-5, with 12 bases fitting TRBD2. The receptor was isolated from a woman aged 18 to 35 in good health. In nucleotides, the CDR3 is TGTGCCAGCAGCTTGGCAGCTAGCGGGAGGGCCGCCCAGTACTTC. It codes for CASSLAASGRAAQYF. The variable domain in full, with the rest retrieved from reference TRBV5-5 and TRBJ2-5, is DAGVTQSPTHLIKTRGQQVTLRCSPISGHKSVSWYQQVLGQGPQFIFQYYEKEERGRGNFPDRFSARQFPNYSSELNVNALLLGDSALYLCASSLAASGRAAQYFGPGTRLLVL.